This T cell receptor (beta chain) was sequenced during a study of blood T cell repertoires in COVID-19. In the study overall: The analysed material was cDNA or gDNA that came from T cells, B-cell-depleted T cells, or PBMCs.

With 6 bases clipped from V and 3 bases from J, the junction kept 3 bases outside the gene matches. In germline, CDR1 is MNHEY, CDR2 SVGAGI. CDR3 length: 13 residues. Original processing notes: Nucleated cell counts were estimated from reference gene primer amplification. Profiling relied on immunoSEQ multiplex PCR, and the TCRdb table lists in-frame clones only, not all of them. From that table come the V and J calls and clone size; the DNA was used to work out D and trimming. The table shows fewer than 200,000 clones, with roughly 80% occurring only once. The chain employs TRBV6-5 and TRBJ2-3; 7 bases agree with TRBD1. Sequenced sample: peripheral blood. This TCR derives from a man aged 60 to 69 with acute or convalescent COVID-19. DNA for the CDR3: TGTGCCAGCAGAACGGGACAGACAGATACGCAGTATTTT. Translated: CASRTGQTDTQYF.